This is a list of T cell receptor beta chains from one sample in a study of T cell responses to AZD1222 COVID-19 vaccine. TCRdb's copy holds only in-frame clones and misses some; the assay was immunoSEQ multiplex PCR. The table lists approximately 140,000 clones, 94% of them singletons. The input for sequencing was peripheral blood, taken on day 0 of AZD1222 vaccination. These TCRs come from an adult in good health. Both conserved end residues are part of each CDR3. The order of the fields is J gene, clone size, V gene, D gene, CDR3 DNA, CDR3 protein. D genes are given only for firm matches. Size is stated for part of the rows, as once, few or many counts, or as a class when the clone is expanded.

j_call: TRBJ1-4; clone_size: -; v_call: TRBV28; d_call: -; cdr3_nt: TGTGCCAGCAGTAAACAGGGACTTAATGAAAAACTGTTTTTT; cdr3_aa: CASSKQGLNEKLFF
j_call: TRBJ1-5; clone_size: -; v_call: TRBV19; d_call: -; cdr3_nt: TGTGCCAGTACCCCGGGGGATAAAGGGAGGGGCAATCAGCCCCAGCATTTT; cdr3_aa: CASTPGDKGRGNQPQHF
j_call: TRBJ1-4; clone_size: once; v_call: TRBV5-1; d_call: TRBD1; cdr3_nt: TGCGCCAGCAGCTTACGACAGGGCGGGAATGAAAAACTGTTTTTT; cdr3_aa: CASSLRQGGNEKLFF
j_call: TRBJ2-4; clone_size: -; v_call: TRBV28; d_call: TRBD2; cdr3_nt: TGTGCCAGCAGTTATAGCGGGGGCAAAAACATTCAGTACTTC; cdr3_aa: CASSYSGGKNIQYF
j_call: TRBJ1-6; clone_size: -; v_call: TRBV4-1; d_call: -; cdr3_nt: TGCGCCAGCAGCCAATCGGACACGAGCTCCTATAATTCACCCCTCCACTTT; cdr3_aa: CASSQSDTSSYNSPLHF
j_call: TRBJ1-5; clone_size: -; v_call: TRBV6-5; d_call: -; cdr3_nt: TGTGCCAGCAGGAGACTAAACAATCAGCCCCAGCATTTT; cdr3_aa: CASRRLNNQPQHF
j_call: TRBJ1-2; clone_size: once; v_call: TRBV24-1; d_call: -; cdr3_nt: TGTGCCACCAGTGATTGGACGGCTGATTATGGCTACACCTTC; cdr3_aa: CATSDWTADYGYTF
j_call: TRBJ2-1; clone_size: -; v_call: TRBV19; d_call: -; cdr3_nt: TGTGCCAGTAGTATACCGGGACCTAGCAGGGATGAGCAGTTCTTC; cdr3_aa: CASSIPGPSRDEQFF
j_call: TRBJ1-2; clone_size: -; v_call: TRBV4-2; d_call: -; cdr3_nt: TGTGCCAGCAGCCAAGGCAGGGACTATGGCTACACCTTC; cdr3_aa: CASSQGRDYGYTF
j_call: TRBJ2-1; clone_size: -; v_call: TRBV5-1; d_call: TRBD2; cdr3_nt: TGCGCCAGCAGCTTTCTAGCGGATGTATCCTACAATGAGCAGTTCTTC; cdr3_aa: CASSFLADVSYNEQFF
j_call: TRBJ2-1; clone_size: -; v_call: TRBV19; d_call: TRBD2; cdr3_nt: TGTGCCAGTAGTGTTACTAGCGGGGGGTTCAATGAGCAGTTCTTC; cdr3_aa: CASSVTSGGFNEQFF
j_call: TRBJ1-2; clone_size: -; v_call: TRBV27; d_call: -; cdr3_nt: TGTGCCAGCACTCGCGGTGGGGGCGTACGCTATGGCTACACCTTC; cdr3_aa: CASTRGGGVRYGYTF
j_call: TRBJ1-2; clone_size: once; v_call: TRBV24-1; d_call: -; cdr3_nt: TGTGCCACCAGTGCACAGAACTATGGCTACACCTTC; cdr3_aa: CATSAQNYGYTF
j_call: TRBJ2-3; clone_size: -; v_call: TRBV18; d_call: TRBD1; cdr3_nt: TGTGCCAGCTCCTTGGACAGGACAAACACAGATACGCAGTATTTT; cdr3_aa: CASSLDRTNTDTQYF
j_call: TRBJ1-1; clone_size: -; v_call: TRBV6-5; d_call: -; cdr3_nt: TGTGCCAGCAGTACCCGGGGGGCATCCACTGAAGCTTTCTTT; cdr3_aa: CASSTRGASTEAFF
j_call: TRBJ2-5; clone_size: few; v_call: TRBV28; d_call: TRBD1; cdr3_nt: TGTGCCAGCAGAATTGAAGGGGGCCTCTCGGGGGAGACCCAGTACTTC; cdr3_aa: CASRIEGGLSGETQYF
j_call: TRBJ2-1; clone_size: -; v_call: TRBV7-2; d_call: -; cdr3_nt: TGTGCCAGCATGGCCGGGCCGGGCTCCTACAATGAGCAGTTCTTC; cdr3_aa: CASMAGPGSYNEQFF
j_call: TRBJ2-1; clone_size: -; v_call: TRBV28; d_call: TRBD2; cdr3_nt: TGTGCCAGCAGTTTACTTTCGGCTAGGCGGGAGTCTGAGCAGTTCTTC; cdr3_aa: CASSLLSARRESEQFF
j_call: TRBJ2-2; clone_size: -; v_call: TRBV6-4; d_call: TRBD2; cdr3_nt: TGTGCCAGCAGTGACTCTGATAGCGGGGACACCGGGGAGCTGTTTTTT; cdr3_aa: CASSDSDSGDTGELFF
j_call: TRBJ1-2; clone_size: -; v_call: TRBV27; d_call: -; cdr3_nt: TGTGCCAGCAGTTTATCGGGGGGGGACTATGGCTACACCTTC; cdr3_aa: CASSLSGGDYGYTF
j_call: TRBJ2-3; clone_size: once; v_call: TRBV25-1; d_call: -; cdr3_nt: TGTGCCAGCAGTGGGCCAGGGCGCAAATACACAGATACGCAGTATTTT; cdr3_aa: CASSGPGRKYTDTQYF
j_call: TRBJ2-3; clone_size: -; v_call: TRBV6-5; d_call: -; cdr3_nt: TGTGCCAGCAGTTATACTAAATACACAGATACGCAGTATTTT; cdr3_aa: CASSYTKYTDTQYF
j_call: TRBJ2-1; clone_size: once; v_call: TRBV27; d_call: -; cdr3_nt: TGTGCCAGCAGTCTGGTGGACAATGAGCAGTTCTTC; cdr3_aa: CASSLVDNEQFF
j_call: TRBJ1-6; clone_size: -; v_call: TRBV5-1; d_call: TRBD1; cdr3_nt: TGCGCCAGCAGCAGTGGGACAGGGGGTGGCCATTCACCCCTCCACTTT; cdr3_aa: CASSSGTGGGHSPLHF
j_call: TRBJ2-2; clone_size: -; v_call: TRBV3-1/TRBV3-2; d_call: TRBD2; cdr3_nt: TGTGCCAGCGAGCTAGCGGGAGACACCGGGGAGCTGTTTTTT; cdr3_aa: CASELAGDTGELFF
j_call: TRBJ2-1; clone_size: -; v_call: TRBV6-5; d_call: -; cdr3_nt: TGTGCCAGCAGAGCTCCGGGACGGGAGCAGTTCTTC; cdr3_aa: CASRAPGREQFF
j_call: TRBJ2-3; clone_size: -; v_call: TRBV12-3/TRBV12-4; d_call: -; cdr3_nt: TGTGCCAGCAGCGTCGGGGATACGCAGTATTTT; cdr3_aa: CASSVGDTQYF
j_call: TRBJ2-1; clone_size: few; v_call: TRBV24-1; d_call: -; cdr3_nt: TGTGCCACCAGTGATTCGTCTCCCTCAGGTTCCCGTCTATATGAGCAGTTCTTC; cdr3_aa: CATSDSSPSGSRLYEQFF
j_call: TRBJ1-1; clone_size: -; v_call: TRBV2; d_call: -; cdr3_nt: TGTGCCACGACAGGACAGCTGAACACTGAAGCTTTCTTT; cdr3_aa: CATTGQLNTEAFF
j_call: TRBJ2-2; clone_size: -; v_call: TRBV5-1; d_call: TRBD1; cdr3_nt: TGCGCCAGCAGCTCGGACAGGGGGCGCACCGGGGAGCTGTTTTTT; cdr3_aa: CASSSDRGRTGELFF
j_call: TRBJ2-1; clone_size: -; v_call: TRBV5-1; d_call: TRBD2; cdr3_nt: TGCGCCAGCAGCTTGGCATGGACTAGCGGTTTGGGTGAGCAGTTCTTC; cdr3_aa: CASSLAWTSGLGEQFF
j_call: TRBJ2-5; clone_size: once; v_call: TRBV2; d_call: -; cdr3_nt: TGTGCCAGCAGTGGCCCGGACGAGACCCAGTACTTC; cdr3_aa: CASSGPDETQYF
j_call: TRBJ1-1; clone_size: -; v_call: TRBV28; d_call: TRBD1; cdr3_nt: TGTGCCAGCAGTCCGCAGGGGGGTGCGTCCCATGATGAAGCTTTCTTT; cdr3_aa: CASSPQGGASHDEAFF
j_call: TRBJ2-5; clone_size: -; v_call: TRBV3-1/TRBV3-2; d_call: -; cdr3_nt: TGTGCCAGCAGCCAAGGATACGGGGCCAGAGAGACCCAGTACTTC; cdr3_aa: CASSQGYGARETQYF
j_call: TRBJ1-4; clone_size: -; v_call: TRBV10-2; d_call: TRBD1; cdr3_nt: TGCGCCAGCAGTGAAGTAGACAGGGGGGGTGAAAAACTGTTTTTT; cdr3_aa: CASSEVDRGGEKLFF
j_call: TRBJ2-1; clone_size: -; v_call: TRBV4-1; d_call: TRBD2; cdr3_nt: TGCGCCAGCAGCCAAGTACTAGCGGGGGCCGTATTCCACGAGCAGTTCTTC; cdr3_aa: CASSQVLAGAVFHEQFF
j_call: TRBJ2-4; clone_size: -; v_call: TRBV29-1; d_call: -; cdr3_nt: TGCAGCGTTTTACAGGGTCGCAAAAACATTCAGTACTTC; cdr3_aa: CSVLQGRKNIQYF
j_call: TRBJ1-1; clone_size: -; v_call: TRBV7-3; d_call: TRBD1; cdr3_nt: TGTGCCAGCAGCGCCGGGACAGGCGAGAACACTGAAGCTTTCTTT; cdr3_aa: CASSAGTGENTEAFF
j_call: TRBJ1-1; clone_size: -; v_call: TRBV12-3/TRBV12-4; d_call: -; cdr3_nt: TGTGCCAGCAGTCGGACAGCGAACACTGAAGCTTTCTTT; cdr3_aa: CASSRTANTEAFF
j_call: TRBJ2-3; clone_size: -; v_call: TRBV10-2; d_call: -; cdr3_nt: TGCGCCAGCAGTGAATGGGCGACGAGGCAGTATTTT; cdr3_aa: CASSEWATRQYF
j_call: TRBJ1-1; clone_size: -; v_call: TRBV5-5; d_call: TRBD1; cdr3_nt: TGTGCCAGCAGCTTGGAGAAAAGACAGGGGGGAACTGAAGCTTTCTTT; cdr3_aa: CASSLEKRQGGTEAFF
j_call: TRBJ2-5; clone_size: once; v_call: TRBV3-1/TRBV3-2; d_call: TRBD2; cdr3_nt: TGTGCCAGCAGCCCACTTCTCCGGGGGGTCCAAGAGACCCAGTACTTC; cdr3_aa: CASSPLLRGVQETQYF
j_call: TRBJ1-4; clone_size: -; v_call: TRBV5-4; d_call: TRBD1; cdr3_nt: TGTGCCAGCAGCGCCTCAGGGGGCGATAATGAAAAACTGTTTTTT; cdr3_aa: CASSASGGDNEKLFF
j_call: TRBJ1-5; clone_size: -; v_call: TRBV2; d_call: TRBD1; cdr3_nt: TGTGCCAGCAGACCGACAGGGAGGAGCAATCAGCCCCAGCATTTT; cdr3_aa: CASRPTGRSNQPQHF
j_call: TRBJ1-2; clone_size: -; v_call: TRBV5-5; d_call: -; cdr3_nt: TGTGCCAGCAGCTTAGGGACCGGGGGTACTGGCTACACCTTC; cdr3_aa: CASSLGTGGTGYTF
j_call: TRBJ1-1; clone_size: -; v_call: TRBV5-1; d_call: -; cdr3_nt: TGCGCCAGCAGCACACAGGGTCTGAACACTGAAGCTTTCTTT; cdr3_aa: CASSTQGLNTEAFF
j_call: TRBJ1-2; clone_size: -; v_call: TRBV5-1; d_call: TRBD1; cdr3_nt: TGCGCCAGCAAGAGTCCCGGGACAGGGACCTATGGCTACACCTTC; cdr3_aa: CASKSPGTGTYGYTF
j_call: TRBJ2-3; clone_size: -; v_call: TRBV7-2; d_call: TRBD2; cdr3_nt: TGTGCCAGCAGCTTAGAAGCGGGGGGTAGCACAGATACGCAGTATTTT; cdr3_aa: CASSLEAGGSTDTQYF
j_call: TRBJ1-2; clone_size: -; v_call: TRBV27; d_call: -; cdr3_nt: TGTGCCAGCCGTCCTTACCGAGACAGGAACTATGGCTACACCTTC; cdr3_aa: CASRPYRDRNYGYTF
j_call: TRBJ2-1; clone_size: -; v_call: TRBV11-2; d_call: TRBD2; cdr3_nt: TGTGCCAGCAGCTCAAACCTACTAGCGGGAGCCGCTAATGAGCAGTTCTTC; cdr3_aa: CASSSNLLAGAANEQFF
j_call: TRBJ2-1; clone_size: once; v_call: TRBV19; d_call: TRBD2; cdr3_nt: TGTGCCAGTAAGTTCTCTGGCGGGAGGGCCTACAATGAGCAGTTCTTC; cdr3_aa: CASKFSGGRAYNEQFF
j_call: TRBJ2-6; clone_size: -; v_call: TRBV19; d_call: -; cdr3_nt: TGTGCCAGTAGTATAGATTTCGGACTGTCTGGGGCCAACGTCCTGACTTTC; cdr3_aa: CASSIDFGLSGANVLTF
j_call: TRBJ2-3; clone_size: once; v_call: TRBV24-1; d_call: TRBD1; cdr3_nt: TGTGCCACCAGTGATTTAGCGGGACAGGGGACAGATACGCAGTATTTT; cdr3_aa: CATSDLAGQGTDTQYF
j_call: TRBJ1-2; clone_size: -; v_call: TRBV11-2; d_call: -; cdr3_nt: TGTGCCAGCAGCTTAGATGGGGGGAACTATGGCTACACCTTC; cdr3_aa: CASSLDGGNYGYTF
j_call: TRBJ1-2; clone_size: -; v_call: TRBV6-5; d_call: -; cdr3_nt: TGTGCCAGCAGTTATGACAGGAGCACCGGCTACACCTTC; cdr3_aa: CASSYDRSTGYTF
j_call: TRBJ2-5; clone_size: -; v_call: TRBV10-2; d_call: -; cdr3_nt: TGCGCCAGCAGTGAGCGGTCTGGGGAGACCCAGTACTTC; cdr3_aa: CASSERSGETQYF
j_call: TRBJ1-2; clone_size: -; v_call: TRBV29-1; d_call: -; cdr3_nt: TGCAGCGTCGTCGGACAGCCGGGGGGCTACACCTTC; cdr3_aa: CSVVGQPGGYTF